Each of the 30 T cell receptor beta chains below was sequenced from the same sample in a study of control samples from healthy donors and cancer patients (dated by TCRdb to the early 2020s). Receptors were amplified or captured by the immunoSEQ multiplex PCR assay. What TCRdb holds here is the immuneACCESS table cut down to in-frame rearrangements. Part of the clones is not present; checked against another copy, under half of the missing clones reflect an unresolved V gene, and the others are unexplained. The sample yields 100,000 to 150,000 clones; approximately 90% were counted once. The ten top clones hold roughly 7.8% of the sample. The specimen sequenced was blood. The receptors stem from a man between 18 and 35 years old in good health.

The CDR3 sequence is CASSVAANEKLFF. DNA of the CDR3: TGTGCCAGCAGCGTAGCAGCAAATGAAAAACTGTTTTTT. The chain is built from TRBV9 and TRBJ1-4; D is ambiguous. Germline V gives CDR1 SGDLS, CDR2 YYNGEE. Trimming cost V 0 bases and J 5 bases, with 5 bases left between them. The CDR3 is 13 residues long.

J is TRBJ2-7 and V is TRBV5-1, with 12 bases aligning to TRBD1. V lost 4 bases, J lost 5 bases, and 4 bases stayed unmatched. This CDR3 contains 14 residues. Germline V CDR1 and CDR2: SGHRS, YFSETQ. DNA of the CDR3: TGCGCCAGCAGCCCCCGGGACAGGGGGCACGAGCAGTACTTC. Translation gives CASSPRDRGHEQYF.

The V call is TRBV6-5, the J call TRBJ1-1; D gene ambiguous. Deletions cut 8 bases from V and 0 bases from J, with 16 bases between. CDR3 length: 15 amino acids. The V gene's germline CDR1 is MNHEY and CDR2 SVGAGI. CDR3 nucleotides: TGTGCCAGCGGACCCCTGGGCAGCCTGAACACTGAAGCTTTCTTT. This codes for CASGPLGSLNTEAFF.

V and J are TRBV14 and TRBJ1-1; D ambiguous. The germline V and J ends were trimmed by 5 bases and 1 base, with 14 bases remaining between them. The CDR3 sequence is 15 residues long. CDR1 and CDR2 (germline): SGHDN, FVKESK. The CDR3 protein is CASSTRTGWNTEAFF. The CDR3 nucleotides read TGTGCCAGCAGCACCAGGACCGGATGGAACACTGAAGCTTTCTTT.

The rearrangement uses TRBV16 and TRBJ2-7, with 8 bases matching TRBD2. J gave up 1 base and V 4 bases, and 12 bases lay outside the gene matches. CDR3 length equals 17 residues. The germline V gene has CDR1 KGHSY and CDR2 FQNENV. The DNA of the CDR3 is TGTGCCAGCAGCCCAGCTCGGGGGGGAAAAGTATCCTACGAGCAGTACTTC. Translating it yields CASSPARGGKVSYEQYF.

The DNA for the CDR3 is TGTGCCAGCAGCCTCACTAGCGGGAGGAACACCGGGGAGCTGTTTTTT. Amino acids: CASSLTSGRNTGELFF. The chain employs TRBV4-2 and TRBJ2-2, with TRBD2 matching over 11 bases. Trimming took 4 bases from V and 1 from J; bases not matched to a gene: 2. The CDR3 consists of 16 residues. The V gene's germline CDR1 is LGHNA and CDR2 YNFKEQ.

This clone came up a few times. CDR3 region: CASGLRTGGEGYEQYF. CDR3 in DNA: TGTGCTAGTGGCCTTAGGACGGGAGGAGAAGGGTACGAGCAGTACTTC. V is TRBV12-5 and J is TRBJ2-7; 7 nucleotides align to TRBD2. CDR1 and CDR2 from the germline V gene are LGHNT and FRNRAP. V lost 6 bases, J lost 4 bases, and 15 bases stayed unmatched. The CDR3 has 16 amino acids.

The gene calls are TRBV18 and TRBJ2-7, with 8 bases identical to TRBD1. The germline V gene has CDR1 KGHSH and CDR2 LQKENI. This CDR3 region has 14 residues. The trim removed 9 bases at V and 2 bases at J, leaving 9 bases unmatched. CDR3 residues: CASSQGATAYEQYF. The CDR3 DNA reads as TGTGCCAGTTCGCAGGGGGCCACCGCCTACGAGCAGTACTTC.

The rearrangement uses TRBV30 and TRBJ2-7, with D maybe TRBD2 (6 bases). This CDR3 contains 13 residues. The V and J ends lost 0 bases and 6 bases respectively, with 12 bases between them. Germline V gene data show CDR1 as GTSNPN and CDR2 as SVGIG (reference sequence). This CDR3 is CAWSVGGISEQYF. Here the CDR3 DNA reads TGTGCCTGGAGTGTCGGAGGGATTAGCGAGCAGTACTTC.

The V call is TRBV5-1, the J call TRBJ1-1, with D possibly matching TRBD1 (5 bases). Trimming took off 5 bases at V and 1 base at J, with 24 bases between the two ends. Germline V CDR1 and CDR2: SGHRS, YFSETQ. This CDR3 spans 18 amino acids. The CDR3 loop reads CASRNGRRGGGQNTEAFF. The CDR3 DNA follows: TGCGCCAGCAGAAATGGGAGGAGGGGTGGGGGTCAGAACACTGAAGCTTTCTTT.

The rearrangement uses TRBV9 and TRBJ2-1, with D maybe TRBD2 (5 bases). The CDR3 extends over 14 amino acids. Trimming cost V 0 bases and J 6 bases, with 10 bases left between them. Looked up from germline, CDR1 is SGDLS and CDR2 is YYNGEE. The CDR3 sequence: CASSVGGLINEQFF. In nucleotides, the CDR3 is TGTGCCAGCAGCGTAGGAGGGTTGATCAATGAGCAGTTCTTC. The variable domain in full, with the rest retrieved from reference TRBV9 and TRBJ2-1, is DSGVTQTPKHLITATGQRVTLRCSPRSGDLSVYWYQQSLDQGLQFLIQYYNGEERAKGNILERFSAQQFPDLHSELNLSSLELGDSALYFCASSVGGLINEQFFGPGTRLTVL.

The V call is TRBV20-1, the J call TRBJ2-5, with D uncertain. Trimming took 4 bases from V and 5 from J, leaving 5 bases between them. Germline V lookup: CDR1 DFQATT, CDR2 SNEGSKA (reference sequence). The CDR3 runs 10 residues. CDR3: CSAKIETQYF. The CDR3 DNA reads as TGCAGTGCTAAAATTGAGACCCAGTACTTC.

The CDR3 spells CASSLYRGDEQFF. In DNA form, the CDR3 reads TGTGCCAGCAGCTTGTATCGGGGCGATGAGCAGTTCTTC. The V gene is TRBV11-3, the J gene TRBJ2-1; the D call may be TRBD1 or TRBD2 (5 bases each). The CDR3 runs to 13 residues. Germline CDR1 reads SGHNT; CDR2 reads YENEEA. Trimming removed 3 bases at V and 8 bases at J, with 11 bases between.

Here the CDR3 reads CASSVEAGTGGLGYGYTF. CDR3 sequence (DNA): TGTGCCAGCAGCGTAGAGGCCGGGACAGGGGGTTTGGGCTATGGCTACACCTTC. The chain combines TRBV9 with TRBJ1-2, with 11 positions matching TRBD1. Germline trimming cut 0 bases from V and 4 bases from J; bases unmatched to any gene: 11. Germline-derived CDR1 and CDR2 are SGDLS and YYNGEE. The CDR3 contains 18 residues.

In its sample, this clone was seen once. The rearrangement links TRBV4-1 to TRBJ2-3; 7 nucleotides agree with TRBD2. Germline V gives CDR1 MGHRA, CDR2 YSYEKL. The CDR3 runs 16 residues. V lost 1 base to trimming and J lost 0 bases; unmatched junction nucleotides: 4. The CDR3 reads CASSQAGGISTDTQYF. CDR3 nucleotide sequence: TGCGCCAGCAGCCAAGCGGGGGGTATTAGCACAGATACGCAGTATTTT.

V usage is TRBV11-2 and J usage is TRBJ2-1; D might be TRBD1 (5 bases). Germline V gives CDR1 SGHAT, CDR2 FQNNGV. The CDR3 sequence is 12 residues long. Deletions cut 5 bases from V and 10 bases from J, with 12 bases between. The CDR3 sequence is CASSLQGMEQFF. In nucleotides, the CDR3 is TGTGCCAGCAGCCTTCAGGGAATGGAGCAGTTCTTC.

The DNA for the CDR3 is TGTGCCAGCAGCTTAGATCGGCGCAATTCACCCCTCCACTTT. Amino acid sequence: CASSLDRRNSPLHF. The J gene is TRBJ1-6, the V gene TRBV11-2; D is ambiguous. The germline CDR1 and CDR2 sequences are SGHAT and FQNNGV. V lost 0 bases and J lost 7, with 7 bases in between. The CDR3 is 14 residues long.

The chain couples TRBV6-1 to TRBJ2-7; D gene uncertain. Trimming stripped 1 base from V and 0 bases from J, with 7 bases between. The length of the CDR3 is 14 residues. Germline loops: CDR1 MNHNS, CDR2 SASEGT. CDR3 bases: TGTGCCAGCAGTGAAGTCGGCAGCTCCTACGAGCAGTACTTC. This sequence encodes CASSEVGSSYEQYF.

The rearrangement uses TRBV20-1 and TRBJ2-6; 9 nucleotides match TRBD2. The CDR3 consists of 18 residues. After removal of 3 bases from V and 4 bases from J, the junction contained 13 bases not matched to a gene. Germline loops: CDR1 DFQATT, CDR2 SNEGSKA (reference sequence). The CDR3 reads CSASGTSGSAGGANVLTF. The CDR3, as DNA: TGCAGTGCTAGTGGCACTAGCGGGTCAGCGGGAGGGGCCAACGTCCTGACTTTC.

CDR3 sequence: CASSLFETQYF. In DNA form, the CDR3 reads TGTGCCAGCAGCTTATTCGAGACCCAGTACTTC. The gene calls are TRBV11-2 and TRBJ2-5, with D hard to call. The V end lost 2 bases, the J end lost 5 bases, and 3 bases lay between the germline ends. CDR1 SGHAT and CDR2 FQNNGV come from the germline V gene. The CDR3 spans 11 residues. Based on the CDR3 plus reference TRBV11-2 and TRBJ2-5, the full variable domain is EAGVAQSPRYKIIEKRQSVAFWCNPISGHATLYWYQQILGQGPKLLIQFQNNGVVDDSQLPKDRFSAERLKGVDSTLKIQPAKLEDSAVYLCASSLFETQYFGPGTRLLVL.

V gene TRBV5-4 combines with J gene TRBJ1-2, with 12 bases that match TRBD1. J lost 6 bases, V lost 0 bases, and 6 bases had no gene match. Germline V CDR1 and CDR2: SGHNT, YYREEE (reference sequence). This CDR3 is built from 16 residues. The CDR3 DNA follows: TGTGCCAGCAGCTTGGCGTTGGGACAGGGGGCCGATGGCTACACCTTC. Its translation: CASSLALGQGADGYTF.

This clone was picked up one time. This chain connects TRBV5-5 to TRBJ1-1; no firm D call. This CDR3 contains 15 residues. V lost 0 bases, J lost 4 bases, and 13 bases lay in between. CDR1 and CDR2 (germline): SGHKS, YYEKEE (reference sequence). The CDR3 sequence: CASSLGNSIITEAFF. The CDR3 region has the DNA TGTGCCAGCAGCTTGGGAAATTCTATTATCACTGAAGCTTTCTTT. Variable domain in full (rest from reference TRBV5-5 and TRBJ1-1): DAGVTQSPTHLIKTRGQQVTLRCSPISGHKSVSWYQQVLGQGPQFIFQYYEKEERGRGNFPDRFSARQFPNYSSELNVNALLLGDSALYLCASSLGNSIITEAFFGQGTRLTVV.

The CDR3 reads CASSPGTGVNEQFF. Written as DNA, the CDR3 is TGTGCCAGCTCACCCGGGACAGGGGTCAATGAGCAGTTCTTC. The chain joins TRBV18 to TRBJ2-1; 10 nucleotides line up with TRBD1. CDR1 and CDR2 (germline): KGHSH, LQKENI. CDR3 length: 14 residues. Trimming cost V 3 bases and J 6 bases; bases outside gene matches: 2.

The chain recombines TRBV19 with TRBJ1-1; D is unclear. The germline V gene encodes CDR1 LNHDA and CDR2 SQIVND (reference sequence). With 6 bases removed from V and 1 base from J, the gap between germline ends came to 15 bases. The length of the CDR3 is 15 residues. As DNA, the CDR3 is TGTGCCAGTAGAGTAATGGCCACAGCGAACACTGAAGCTTTCTTT. Translated: CASRVMATANTEAFF.

The CDR3 DNA reads TGTGCCAGCAGTTTACCGGGGAATCAGCCCCAGCATTTT. The encoded protein is CASSLPGNQPQHF. The chain joins TRBV12-3 or TRBV12-4 to TRBJ1-5; D gene unclear. Between the trimmed V and J ends, which lost 2 bases and 4 bases, there was a span of 6 bases. The length of the CDR3 is 13 residues.

The chain has TRBV5-1 and TRBJ2-7, with TRBD2 matching 8 bases. Germline-derived CDR1 and CDR2 are SGHRS and YFSETQ. J lost 0 bases, V lost 0 bases, and 2 bases had no gene match. This CDR3 has 15 residues. The CDR3 nucleotides are TGCGCCAGCAGCTTGGGGGGGACTAGCTCCTACGAGCAGTACTTC. Its translation is CASSLGGTSSYEQYF.

The gene calls are TRBV7-6 and TRBJ2-3; 10 bases match TRBD2. After removal of 5 bases from V and 4 bases from J, the junction contained 0 bases not matched to a gene. CDR1 is SGHVS, CDR2 FNYEAQ, per germline. The CDR3 extends over 13 amino acids. This CDR3 reads CASSGTSADTQYF. Here the CDR3 DNA reads TGTGCCAGCAGCGGGACTAGCGCAGATACGCAGTATTTT.

The chain joins TRBV11-2 to TRBJ2-3; either TRBD1 or TRBD2 may fit D (6 bases each). Trimming cost V 1 base and J 9 bases, with 11 bases left between them. The germline V gene encodes CDR1 SGHAT and CDR2 FQNNGV. The CDR3 covers 13 residues. CDR3 residues: CASSLGGAKTQYF. For the CDR3, the DNA is TGTGCCAGCAGCTTAGGGGGGGCGAAGACGCAGTATTTT.

This rearrangement joins TRBV24-1 to TRBJ2-2, with a possible D match to TRBD1 (6 bases). Trimming shortened V by 4 bases and J by 5 bases, and 13 bases separated the two germline ends. The CDR3 totals 15 residues. The germline CDR1 and CDR2 sequences are KGHDR and SFDVKD. The CDR3 DNA reads TGTGCCACCAGTGACCCCGGGACAAGGACCGGGGAGCTGTTTTTT. Its translation: CATSDPGTRTGELFF.

This sequence joins TRBV5-4 and TRBJ1-4; 7 bases map to TRBD1. This CDR3 spans 15 amino acids. The V segment lost 0 bases and the J segment 4 bases; nucleotides outside the gene matches: 3. CDR1 is SGHNT and CDR2 is YYREEE in the germline V gene (reference sequence). The CDR3 spells CASSLGGTDNEKLFF. CDR3 nucleotide sequence: TGTGCCAGCAGCTTGGGGGGGACAGATAATGAAAAACTGTTTTTT.